These 27 T cell receptor beta chains originate from one sample sequenced in a study of shared clonotypes between healthy human individuals (dated by TCRdb to 2020 to 2021). Preparation of the library involved the immunoSEQ multiplex PCR assay. TCRdb took this table from immuneACCESS and kept in-frame rearrangements with V and J called. Such tables lack part of the clones; where checked against another copy, unresolved V genes explain under half of the gap, and the rest is unexplained. For this sample there are some 1,600,000 clones; around 98% appear just once. The ten largest clones capture about 0.42% of the sample. Material: naive CD4+ T cells sorted from blood. Per the publication, the cell subset or site label means: CD45RA+ positively selected. These receptors were taken from a man aged 25 to 40 in good health.

This chain connects TRBV7-6 to TRBJ1-3; D is unclear. Germline V gives CDR1 SGHVS, CDR2 FNYEAQ. The ends were cut back, 4 bases at V and 2 bases at J, with 15 bases in the middle. CDR3 length: 16 residues. The CDR3 coding sequence is TGTGCCAGCAGCTCATCGTGGGCGAGTGCTGGAAACACCATATATTTT. Translated: CASSSSWASAGNTIYF.

V and J are TRBV29-1 and TRBJ1-4; tentative D call: TRBD1 (6 bases). Trimming took off 7 bases at V and 3 bases at J, with 9 bases between the two ends. Per germline, CDR1 SQVTM and CDR2 ANQGSEA. The length of the CDR3 is 12 residues. The CDR3 loop is CSAGGPNEKLFF. The CDR3 DNA reads as TGCAGCGCCGGGGGGCCTAATGAAAAACTGTTTTTT.

The chain joins TRBV7-2 to TRBJ2-5; either TRBD1 or TRBD2 may fit D (6 bases each). Trimming cost V 4 bases and J 5 bases, with 20 bases left between them. CDR1 and CDR2 from the germline V gene are SGHTA and FQGNSA. The length of the CDR3 is 16 residues. CDR3 region: CASSSRFRGLGETQYF. Written as DNA, the CDR3 is TGTGCCAGCAGCTCGCGCTTCCGGGGGCTCGGTGAGACCCAGTACTTC.

On this clone: Distinct nucleotide sequences in the sample also encode this CDR3. The chain is built from TRBV5-1 and TRBJ2-5; 7 bases line up with TRBD1. Germline V gene sequence: CDR1 SGHRS, CDR2 YFSETQ. V lost 0 bases, J lost 1 base, and 3 bases stayed unmatched. The CDR3 is 15 residues long. CDR3 sequence: CASSLAGGSQETQYF. In nucleotides, the CDR3 is TGCGCCAGCAGCTTGGCAGGGGGAAGCCAAGAGACCCAGTACTTC.

CDR3 nucleotides: TGTGCCAGCAGTCCGCCGATCGGCGGGCAGCCCCAGCATTTT. Protein: CASSPPIGGQPQHF. The V and J genes are TRBV2 and TRBJ1-5, with no clear D. Germline CDR1 reads SNHLY; CDR2 reads FYNNEI. V was cut by 5 bases and J by 7 bases, with 15 bases left in between. The CDR3 contains 14 residues.

This rearrangement joins TRBV28 to TRBJ1-3, with 7 bases matching TRBD1. Germline trimming cut 5 bases from V and 4 bases from J; bases unmatched to any gene: 8. The CDR3 consists of 15 residues. Germline V gives CDR1 MDHEN, CDR2 SYDVKM. This chain's CDR3 is CASSTLKGAGNTIYF. In DNA, the CDR3 is TGTGCCAGCAGTACTCTCAAGGGGGCCGGAAACACCATATATTTT.

The table lists this clone with a count of one. The gene calls are TRBV4-3 and TRBJ2-7, with D perhaps TRBD1 (6 bases). CDR1 LGHNA and CDR2 YSLEER come from the germline V gene. CDR3 length: 15 amino acids. The V end was cut by 0 bases, the J end by 7 bases, with 16 bases between. In DNA form, the CDR3 reads TGCGCCAGCAGCCAAGATAGGACAGTCCCTGGAGAGCAGTACTTC. It yields the protein CASSQDRTVPGEQYF.

J is TRBJ2-7 and V is TRBV28; 9 positions match TRBD2. With V trimmed by 6 bases and J by 7 bases, 13 bases remained unmatched. The CDR3 is 15 amino acids. Germline V gene lookup returns CDR1 MDHEN and CDR2 SYDVKM. The CDR3 loop reads CASSNLAGYPPEQYF. CDR3 bases: TGTGCCAGCAGCAATCTAGCGGGATACCCTCCTGAGCAGTACTTC.

The chain uses TRBV5-1 and TRBJ1-5; no reliable D call. Trimming stripped 1 base from V and 4 bases from J, with 6 bases between. CDR1 is SGHRS, CDR2 YFSETQ, per germline. The CDR3 runs 13 residues. CDR3 nucleotide sequence: TGCGCCAGCAGCTTGTTCGGGAATCAGCCCCAGCATTTT. Translation gives CASSLFGNQPQHF.

Concerning this clone: This same CDR3 is encoded by further DNA sequences in the sample. This CDR3 is CASSLTGGRYEQYF. DNA for the CDR3: TGTGCCAGCAGCCTAACAGGGGGTCGGTACGAGCAGTACTTC. The chain couples TRBV27 to TRBJ2-7; TRBD1 aligns across 8 bases. Germline CDR1 and CDR2: MNHEY and SMNVEV (reference sequence). The CDR3 is made up of 14 amino acids. Trimming took 6 bases from V and 4 from J; bases not matched to a gene: 8.

Of note for this clone: The same CDR3 arises from other DNA sequences in this sample as well. The V call is TRBV18, the J call TRBJ1-5; maybe TRBD1 (5 bases). Trimming left V 1 base short and J 2 bases short, with 12 bases between. The CDR3 extends over 16 amino acids. CDR1 KGHSH and CDR2 LQKENI come from the germline V gene. The CDR3 is CASSPRSGDGNQPQHF. CDR3 DNA: TGTGCCAGCTCACCACGTTCGGGGGACGGCAATCAGCCCCAGCATTTT.

The chain uses TRBV9 and TRBJ2-1, with 7 bases identical to TRBD2. V gave up 0 bases and J gave up 4 bases; unmatched junction bases: 10. Germline assignment: CDR1 SGDLS and CDR2 YYNGEE. The CDR3 spans 17 residues. CDR3 residues: CASSVGSRLAVYNEQFF. The CDR3 bases are TGTGCCAGCAGCGTAGGATCCCGGCTAGCGGTATACAATGAGCAGTTCTTC. Together with reference TRBV9 and TRBJ2-1, the CDR3 gives the full variable domain: DSGVTQTPKHLITATGQRVTLRCSPRSGDLSVYWYQQSLDQGLQFLIQYYNGEERAKGNILERFSAQQFPDLHSELNLSSLELGDSALYFCASSVGSRLAVYNEQFFGPGTRLTVL.

This clone has just a few counts. The rearrangement joins TRBV7-2 to TRBJ1-5, with D hard to call. This CDR3 is 13 amino acids long. Germline assignment: CDR1 SGHTA and CDR2 FQGNSA. V lost 8 bases and J lost 0, with 8 bases in between. The CDR3 spells CASRPHSNQPQHF. The CDR3 bases are TGTGCCAGCCGACCGCATAGCAATCAGCCCCAGCATTTT. Combining the CDR3 with reference TRBV7-2 and TRBJ1-5 gives the whole variable domain GAGVSQSPSNKVTEKGKDVELRCDPISGHTALYWYRQSLGQGLEFLIYFQGNSAPDKSGLPSDRFSAERTGGSVSTLTIQRTQQEDSAVYLCASRPHSNQPQHFGDGTRLSIL.

Regarding this clone: The same CDR3 arises from other DNA sequences in this sample as well. This chain uses TRBV28 with TRBJ2-7, with 8 positions matching TRBD1. CDR1 is MDHEN, CDR2 SYDVKM, per germline. V gave up 4 bases and J gave up 1 base; unmatched junction bases: 3. The CDR3 is 14 residues long. The CDR3 loop is CASSSGTGSYEQYF. The CDR3 coding sequence is TGTGCCAGCAGTTCCGGGACAGGATCCTACGAGCAGTACTTC.

Here the CDR3 DNA reads TGTGCCAGCAGTGTTGGGGACATCTCTGCCTATGGCTACACCTTC. Its translation is CASSVGDISAYGYTF. The chain has TRBV6-1 and TRBJ1-2; tentatively, D is TRBD1 (6 bases). The germline V gene encodes CDR1 MNHNS and CDR2 SASEGT. Trimming stripped 4 bases from V and 4 bases from J, with 16 bases between. The length of the CDR3 is 15 residues.

The chain combines TRBV19 with TRBJ1-5, with D unresolved. The CDR3 is 16 residues long. Germline loops: CDR1 LNHDA, CDR2 SQIVND (reference sequence). Trimming stripped 6 bases from V and 4 bases from J, with 19 bases between. The CDR3 DNA sequence: TGTGCCAGTAGCCGGGAGGTCAGGCTATATAATCAGCCCCAGCATTTT. This encodes CASSREVRLYNQPQHF.

CDR3 sequence reads: CASSPRQGVEDYGYTF. CDR3 coding DNA: TGTGCCAGCTCACCACGACAGGGGGTTGAGGACTATGGCTACACCTTC. This chain links TRBV18 with TRBJ1-2, with TRBD1 matching 9 bases. V was clipped by 1 base and J by 3 bases; unmatched bases: 6. There are 16 residues in the CDR3. CDR1 KGHSH and CDR2 LQKENI come from the germline V gene. Drawing the rest from reference TRBV18 and TRBJ1-2, the complete variable domain is NAGVMQNPRHLVRRRGQEARLRCSPMKGHSHVYWYRQLPEEGLKFMVYLQKENIIDESGMPKERFSAEFPKEGPSILRIQQVVRGDSAAYFCASSPRQGVEDYGYTFGSGTRLTVV.

This sequence joins TRBV13 and TRBJ2-1; D gene uncertain. From germline, CDR1 is PRHDT and CDR2 FYEKMQ (reference sequence). The CDR3 sequence is 12 residues long. The ends were cut back, 1 base at V and 12 bases at J, with 10 bases in the middle. The CDR3 coding sequence is TGTGCCAGCAGCTTAGTTTCTGAGTCGCAGTTCTTC. The encoded protein is CASSLVSESQFF.

The chain has TRBV12-5 and TRBJ2-1; 7 positions match TRBD1. This CDR3 has 16 residues. Germline-derived CDR1 and CDR2 are LGHNT and FRNRAP. V was clipped by 3 bases and J by 4 bases; unmatched bases: 9. The CDR3 DNA follows: TGTGCTAGTGGTTTATCGACCGGGACAGTTTACAATGAGCAGTTCTTC. Its protein is CASGLSTGTVYNEQFF.

The chain joins TRBV5-4 to TRBJ2-7; D tentatively fits TRBD1 or TRBD2 (6 bases each). Trimming stripped 5 bases from V and 6 bases from J, with 21 bases between. CDR1 SGHNT and CDR2 YYREEE come from the germline V gene (reference sequence). This CDR3 comprises 15 residues. The CDR3: CASRSDFGGRFEQYF. CDR3 nucleotide sequence: TGTGCCAGCAGGTCTGATTTTGGGGGGCGGTTCGAGCAGTACTTC.

This chain joins TRBV5-6 and TRBJ2-5; D call uncertain. Germline CDR1 reads SGHDT; CDR2 reads YYEEEE. The CDR3 totals 15 residues. Between the trimmed V and J ends, which lost 0 bases and 5 bases, there was a span of 14 bases. CDR3 in amino acids: CASSLVFEAPETQYF. The DNA of the CDR3 is TGTGCCAGCAGCTTGGTTTTCGAGGCGCCGGAGACCCAGTACTTC.

The chain employs TRBV29-1 and TRBJ1-1, with a possible D match to TRBD1 (6 bases). Germline CDR1 and CDR2: SQVTM and ANQGSEA. The CDR3 runs 14 residues. Trimming left V 3 bases short and J 11 bases short, with 22 bases between. The CDR3: CSVDREGDLPGAFF. As DNA, the CDR3 is TGCAGCGTTGACCGTGAGGGGGACCTCCCGGGGGCTTTCTTT. The full variable domain, completed using reference TRBV29-1 and TRBJ1-1, is SAVISQKPSRDICQRGTSLTIQCQVDSQVTMMFWYRQQPGQSLTLIATANQGSEATYESGFVIDKFPISRPNLTFSTLTVSNMSPEDSSIYLCSVDREGDLPGAFFGQGTRLTVV.

The chain carries TRBV5-1 and TRBJ2-1; 7 nucleotides align to TRBD2. Germline CDR1 reads SGHRS; CDR2 reads YFSETQ. The CDR3 runs 21 residues. Unmatched junction bases numbered 35, after V lost 1 base and J lost 16 bases. CDR3 nucleotides: TGCGCCAGCAGCTTGACTGGGGGGGTTTCGATCTCGCAAATGAAAGTCCAAGACTCCTTCTTC. The encoded protein is CASSLTGGVSISQMKVQDSFF.

The genes are TRBV7-9 and TRBJ2-7; no clear D gene. Trimming shortened V by 5 bases and J by 2 bases, and 16 bases separated the two germline ends. The CDR3 is 15 amino acids. Germline CDR1 SEHNR, CDR2 FQNEAQ (reference sequence). CDR3: CASSPRGSPAYEQYF. CDR3 DNA sequence: TGTGCCAGCAGCCCCCGCGGTTCACCTGCCTACGAGCAGTACTTC.

The chain links TRBV9 to TRBJ1-1, with 9 bases identical to TRBD1. Trimming at V came to 6 bases and at J to 5 bases, leaving 11 bases not matched to a gene. Germline assignment: CDR1 SGDLS and CDR2 YYNGEE. This CDR3 is 15 amino acids long. CDR3 residues: CASNPRGQGGTEAFF. The DNA for the CDR3 is TGTGCCAGCAACCCCCGGGGACAGGGAGGGACTGAAGCTTTCTTT.

This rearrangement joins TRBV25-1 to TRBJ2-5; D possibly uses TRBD1 or TRBD2 (5 bases each). The J call may be in error: the DNA end matches TRBJ2-7 better. Germline V gene data show CDR1 as MGHDK and CDR2 as SYGVNS. The CDR3 runs to 15 residues. The DNA for the CDR3 is TGTGCCAGCAGTGCAGCCGGGACGAGCTCCTACGAGCAGTACTTC. It encodes CASSAAGTSSYEQYF.

This chain uses TRBV25-1 with TRBJ2-3, with 8 bases fitting TRBD2. CDR1 MGHDK and CDR2 SYGVNS come from the germline V gene. V was clipped by 4 bases and J by 3 bases; unmatched bases: 0. This CDR3 comprises 13 residues. The CDR3 reads CASSVAGTDTQYF. CDR3 in DNA: TGTGCCAGCAGTGTAGCGGGAACAGATACGCAGTATTTT.